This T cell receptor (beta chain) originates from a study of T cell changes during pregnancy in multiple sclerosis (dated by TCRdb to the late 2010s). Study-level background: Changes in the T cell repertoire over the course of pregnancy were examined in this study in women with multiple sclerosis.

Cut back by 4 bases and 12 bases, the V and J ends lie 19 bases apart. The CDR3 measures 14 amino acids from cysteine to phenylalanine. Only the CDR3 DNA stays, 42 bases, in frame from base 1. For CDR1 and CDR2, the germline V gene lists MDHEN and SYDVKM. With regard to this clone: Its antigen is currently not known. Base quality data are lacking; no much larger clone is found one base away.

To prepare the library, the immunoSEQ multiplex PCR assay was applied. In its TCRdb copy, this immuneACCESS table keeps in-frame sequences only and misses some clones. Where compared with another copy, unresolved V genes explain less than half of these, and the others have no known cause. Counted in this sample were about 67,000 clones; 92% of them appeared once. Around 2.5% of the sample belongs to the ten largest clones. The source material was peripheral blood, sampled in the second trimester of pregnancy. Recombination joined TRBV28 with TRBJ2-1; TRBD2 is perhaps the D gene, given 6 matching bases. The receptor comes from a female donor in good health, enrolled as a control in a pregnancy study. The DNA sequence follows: TGTGCCAGCAGTTCTAGACTAGTTTCGTGGGGGCAGTTCTTC. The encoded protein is CASSSRLVSWGQFF.